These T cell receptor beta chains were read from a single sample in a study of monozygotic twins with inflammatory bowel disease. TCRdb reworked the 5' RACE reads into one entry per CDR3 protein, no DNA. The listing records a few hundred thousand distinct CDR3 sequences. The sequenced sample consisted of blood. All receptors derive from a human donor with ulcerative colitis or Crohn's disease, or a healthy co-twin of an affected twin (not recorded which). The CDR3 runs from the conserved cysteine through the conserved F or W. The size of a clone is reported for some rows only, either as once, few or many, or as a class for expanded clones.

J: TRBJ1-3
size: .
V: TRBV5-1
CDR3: CASTGGSGNTIYF

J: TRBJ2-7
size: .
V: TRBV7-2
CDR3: CASARAGASNSYEQYF

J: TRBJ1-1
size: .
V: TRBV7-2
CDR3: CASSLQGAKNTEAFF

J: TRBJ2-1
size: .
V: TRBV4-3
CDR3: CASSQDEGAGGGAENEQFF

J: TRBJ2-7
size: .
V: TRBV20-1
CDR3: CSAYAGTNYEQYF

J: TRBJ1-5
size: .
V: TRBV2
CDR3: CASRGQGMSNQPQHF

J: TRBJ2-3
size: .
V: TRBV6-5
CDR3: CASSTPQGAGGWTDTQYF

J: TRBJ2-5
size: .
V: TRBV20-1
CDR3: CSAPPLDRGETQYF

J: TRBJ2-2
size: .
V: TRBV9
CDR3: CASSEPGLQPNTGELFF

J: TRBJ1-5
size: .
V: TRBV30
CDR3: CAWSTPGQGGQPQHF

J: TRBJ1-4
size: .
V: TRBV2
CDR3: CASSPRTRNNEKLFF

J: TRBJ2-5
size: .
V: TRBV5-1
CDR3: CASSLAGTEQETQYF

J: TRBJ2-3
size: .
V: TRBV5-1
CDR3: CASSLVAGGRSTDTQYF

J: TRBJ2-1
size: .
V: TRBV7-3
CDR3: CASSLMFRGDSYNEQFF

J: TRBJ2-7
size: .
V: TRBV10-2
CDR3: CASNEVVPGEQYF

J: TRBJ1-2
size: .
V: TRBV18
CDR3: CASSPLGVPAHGYTF

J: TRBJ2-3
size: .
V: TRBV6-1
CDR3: CASSRTTGTRDTQYF

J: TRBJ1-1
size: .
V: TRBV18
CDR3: CASSPALQGAGTEAFF

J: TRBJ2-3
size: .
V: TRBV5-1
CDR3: CASSRPETGGVDTQYF

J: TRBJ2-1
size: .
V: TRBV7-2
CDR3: CASSLAETPFF

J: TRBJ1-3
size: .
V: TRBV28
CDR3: CASSFSGDRVGNTIYF

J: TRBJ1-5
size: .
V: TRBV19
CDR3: CASTHKGTGVRNQPQHF

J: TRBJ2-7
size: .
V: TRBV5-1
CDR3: CASSLEGRMGYEQYF

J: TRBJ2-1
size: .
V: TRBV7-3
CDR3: CASSSGSWRYNEQFF

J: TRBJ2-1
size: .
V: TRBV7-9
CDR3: CASSLAWVFNEQFF

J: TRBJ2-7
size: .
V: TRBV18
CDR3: CASSPGREYEQYF

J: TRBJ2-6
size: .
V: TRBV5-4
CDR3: CASSLKSGTGYSGANVLTF

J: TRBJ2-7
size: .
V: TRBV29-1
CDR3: CSAMTVTSYEQYF

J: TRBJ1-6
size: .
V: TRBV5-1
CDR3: CASSLDRETSPLHF

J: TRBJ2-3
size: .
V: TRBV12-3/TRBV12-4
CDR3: CASSLGLAGKTDTQYF

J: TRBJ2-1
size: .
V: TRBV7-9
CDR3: CASSLFAGVINEQFF

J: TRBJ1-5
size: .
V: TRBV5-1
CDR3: CASSPGQGRNQPQHF

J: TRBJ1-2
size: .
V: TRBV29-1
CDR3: CSVENLFGQDVNYGYTF

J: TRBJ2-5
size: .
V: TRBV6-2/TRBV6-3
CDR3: CASSYATGPETQYF

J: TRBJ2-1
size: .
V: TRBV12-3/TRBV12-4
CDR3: CASRPLTGYSYNEQFF

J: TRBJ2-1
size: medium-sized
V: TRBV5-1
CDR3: CASSLLEGGNEQFF

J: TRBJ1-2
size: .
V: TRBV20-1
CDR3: CSARATGNYGYTF

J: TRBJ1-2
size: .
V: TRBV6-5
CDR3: CASSFYIQGAEGYTF

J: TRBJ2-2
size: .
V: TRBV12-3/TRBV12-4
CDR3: CASSLYVPGELFF

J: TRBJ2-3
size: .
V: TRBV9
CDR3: CASSPRWPTDTQYF

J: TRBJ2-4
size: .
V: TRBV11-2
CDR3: CASRLEWDRSADLAKNIQYF

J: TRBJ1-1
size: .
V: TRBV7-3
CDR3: CASSSTRSTEAFF

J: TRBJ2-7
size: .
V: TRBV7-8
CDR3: CASSSGQDPSYEQYF

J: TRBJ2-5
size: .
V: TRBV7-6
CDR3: CASSRVEVKETQYF

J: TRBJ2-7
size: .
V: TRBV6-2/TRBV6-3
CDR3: CASSYRGSSYERYF

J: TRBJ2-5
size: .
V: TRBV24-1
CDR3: CATSDAGLLRTQYF

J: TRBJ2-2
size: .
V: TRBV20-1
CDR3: CSASFLETSNTGELFF

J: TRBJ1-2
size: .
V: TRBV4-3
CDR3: CASSLGTGSYGYTF

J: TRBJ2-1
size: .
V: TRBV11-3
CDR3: CARSLPQGDEQFF

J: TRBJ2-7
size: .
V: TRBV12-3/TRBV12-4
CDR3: CASSLMAGGKIRQYF

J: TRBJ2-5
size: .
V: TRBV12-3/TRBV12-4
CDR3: CASSPQGSGVGETQYF

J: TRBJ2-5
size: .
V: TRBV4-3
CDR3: CASSPSVTQETQYF

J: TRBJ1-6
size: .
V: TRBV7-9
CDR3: CASSFLGQRNSPLHF

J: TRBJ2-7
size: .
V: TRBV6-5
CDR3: CASSYSAASGRNEQYF

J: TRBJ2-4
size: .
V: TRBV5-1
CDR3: CASSLVQTLRGGKNIQYF